This is a list of T cell receptor beta chains from one sample in a study of T cells in Graves' hyperthyroidism and ophthalmopathy. Each CDR3 protein gets one entry after TCRdb re-called the multiplex PCR reads with MiXCR. The table has fewer than 900,000 distinct CDR3 sequences, around 17% seen once; the top ten hold approximately 8.4%. The sequenced sample consisted of blood. The receptors come from a young man with Graves' hyperthyroidism. Both conserved end residues are part of each CDR3. The order of the fields is V gene, clone size, J gene, D gene, CDR3 DNA, CDR3 protein. A D gene is named only where the DNA matches it firmly. The listing skips clone size in some rows; elsewhere it reads once, few, many or a size class.

v_call: TRBV7-2; clone_size: few; j_call: TRBJ2-7; d_call: -; cdr3_nt: TGTGCCAGCAGCTTAGTTAGAGGGACGGTGCACTTC; cdr3_aa: CASSLVRGTVHF
v_call: TRBV20-1; clone_size: many; j_call: TRBJ2-5; d_call: -; cdr3_nt: TGCAGTGCTAGGGACCGAAGGGGCTCCGAGACCCAGTACTTC; cdr3_aa: CSARDRRGSETQYF
v_call: TRBV7-4; clone_size: many; j_call: TRBJ1-5; d_call: TRBD1; cdr3_nt: TGTGCCAGCAGCTACGCGGACAGGGGTTGTCAGCCCCAGCATTTT; cdr3_aa: CASSYADRGCQPQHF
v_call: TRBV20-1; clone_size: many; j_call: TRBJ2-1; d_call: -; cdr3_nt: TGCAGTGCCTCAGACTGGTACAATGAGCAGTTCTTC; cdr3_aa: CSASDWYNEQFF
v_call: TRBV27; clone_size: many; j_call: TRBJ2-1; d_call: TRBD2; cdr3_nt: TGTGCCAGCAGTCTAAAGACTAGCGGGAGGAATGAGCAGTTCTTC; cdr3_aa: CASSLKTSGRNEQFF
v_call: TRBV6-1; clone_size: few; j_call: TRBJ1-4; d_call: TRBD1; cdr3_nt: TGTGCCAGCACCTACAGGGGGCTGTCTAATGAAAAACTGTTTTTT; cdr3_aa: CASTYRGLSNEKLFF
v_call: TRBV3-1; clone_size: many; j_call: TRBJ2-5; d_call: TRBD1; cdr3_nt: TGTGCCAGCAGCCCACAGGGGGACACCCCGTACTTC; cdr3_aa: CASSPQGDTPYF
v_call: TRBV12-3/TRBV12-4; clone_size: few; j_call: TRBJ1-5; d_call: TRBD1; cdr3_nt: TGTGCCAGCAGCAATAACAGGGGGACTCAGCCCCAGCATTTT; cdr3_aa: CASSNNRGTQPQHF
v_call: TRBV7-9; clone_size: -; j_call: TRBJ2-5; d_call: TRBD2; cdr3_nt: TGTGCCAGCAGTCCGAGGCGACTAGCGGGAGAGGTCGAAGAGACCCAGTACTTC; cdr3_aa: CASSPRRLAGEVEETQYF
v_call: TRBV18; clone_size: many; j_call: TRBJ2-1; d_call: -; cdr3_nt: TGTGCCAGCTCACCACAGGAACCGAGCTACAATGAGCAGTTCTTC; cdr3_aa: CASSPQEPSYNEQFF
v_call: TRBV28; clone_size: many; j_call: TRBJ2-2; d_call: -; cdr3_nt: TGTGCCAGCAGTTATCGCGCCGGGGAGCTGTTTTTT; cdr3_aa: CASSYRAGELFF
v_call: TRBV19; clone_size: -; j_call: TRBJ2-7; d_call: TRBD2; cdr3_nt: TGTGCCAGTAGTATCCCCTCGCGACTAGCGGGAGGAGGACGCACGTACGAGCAGTACTTC; cdr3_aa: CASSIPSRLAGGGRTYEQYF
v_call: TRBV28; clone_size: many; j_call: TRBJ1-1; d_call: -; cdr3_nt: TGTGCCAGCAGCAAAAATGGGAACACTGAAGCTTTCTTT; cdr3_aa: CASSKNGNTEAFF
v_call: TRBV9; clone_size: many; j_call: TRBJ2-1; d_call: -; cdr3_nt: TGTGCCAGCAGCAACCGGGACGCCCCCTACAATGAGCAGTTCTTC; cdr3_aa: CASSNRDAPYNEQFF
v_call: TRBV12-5; clone_size: -; j_call: TRBJ2-5; d_call: -; cdr3_nt: TGTGCTAGTGGTTTCCTTCGGACTTCTGGGCAAGAGACCCAGTACTTC; cdr3_aa: CASGFLRTSGQETQYF
v_call: TRBV5-1; clone_size: -; j_call: TRBJ2-6; d_call: -; cdr3_nt: TGCGCCAGCAGCCTGGTACAGTCCGGGGCCAACGTCCTGACTTTC; cdr3_aa: CASSLVQSGANVLTF
v_call: TRBV28; clone_size: many; j_call: TRBJ1-5; d_call: -; cdr3_nt: TGTGCCAGCAGGCCAAGAGGGTCTTATGGGCCCCAGCATTTT; cdr3_aa: CASRPRGSYGPQHF
v_call: TRBV7-3; clone_size: -; j_call: TRBJ2-2; d_call: TRBD1; cdr3_nt: TGTGCCAGCAGCTCCCTCCCGGGACAGGGGGGTACCGGGGAGCTGTTTTTT; cdr3_aa: CASSSLPGQGGTGELFF
v_call: TRBV6-1; clone_size: many; j_call: TRBJ2-3; d_call: TRBD2; cdr3_nt: TGTGCCAGCAGGGAGAGTAGACTAGCGGGAGCAGATACGCAGTATTTT; cdr3_aa: CASRESRLAGADTQYF
v_call: TRBV5-6; clone_size: once; j_call: TRBJ2-1; d_call: -; cdr3_nt: TGTGCCAGCAGCTTGGACACCCGACACAATGAGCAGTTCTTC; cdr3_aa: CASSLDTRHNEQFF
v_call: TRBV19; clone_size: few; j_call: TRBJ1-6; d_call: -; cdr3_nt: TGTGCCAGTAGTATGGCAGGTTCACCCCTCCACTTT; cdr3_aa: CASSMAGSPLHF
v_call: TRBV5-1; clone_size: -; j_call: TRBJ1-3; d_call: -; cdr3_nt: TGCGCCAGCAGCTTGCAACAGGGCGACACCATATATTTT; cdr3_aa: CASSLQQGDTIYF
v_call: TRBV5-5; clone_size: few; j_call: TRBJ1-2; d_call: -; cdr3_nt: TGTGCCAGCAGCTTGGGCGGCAGGGGAGGCTACACCTTC; cdr3_aa: CASSLGGRGGYTF
v_call: TRBV12-3/TRBV12-4; clone_size: many; j_call: TRBJ1-5; d_call: TRBD1; cdr3_nt: TGTGCCAGCAGCCCCGACAGGGAGGGGCAGCCCCAGCATTTT; cdr3_aa: CASSPDREGQPQHF
v_call: TRBV5-1; clone_size: -; j_call: TRBJ2-5; d_call: TRBD1; cdr3_nt: TGCGCCAGCAGCTTGTGGACAGGGCAGGAGACCCAGTACTTC; cdr3_aa: CASSLWTGQETQYF
v_call: TRBV28; clone_size: many; j_call: TRBJ2-1; d_call: TRBD1; cdr3_nt: TGTGCCAGCAATAGAAGGGGGCACTGGAATGAGCAGTTCTTC; cdr3_aa: CASNRRGHWNEQFF
v_call: TRBV19; clone_size: -; j_call: TRBJ2-5; d_call: -; cdr3_nt: TGTGCCAGTAGTATCGGGTTAGGAGCCCAAGAGACCCAGTACTTC; cdr3_aa: CASSIGLGAQETQYF
v_call: TRBV7-9; clone_size: -; j_call: TRBJ2-2; d_call: TRBD1; cdr3_nt: TGTGCCAGCAGCTTTGGGGACAGCCGAACCGGGGAGCTGTTTTTT; cdr3_aa: CASSFGDSRTGELFF
v_call: TRBV27; clone_size: few; j_call: TRBJ2-7; d_call: -; cdr3_nt: TGTGCCAGCAGTTGGACCGGAGGGGGGGACTTATACGAGCAGTACTTC; cdr3_aa: CASSWTGGGDLYEQYF
v_call: TRBV28; clone_size: many; j_call: TRBJ2-3; d_call: -; cdr3_nt: TGTGCCAGCAGTTCCCCGGTGTTAAGGGACTCCAAGACAGATACGCAGTATTTT; cdr3_aa: CASSSPVLRDSKTDTQYF
v_call: TRBV28; clone_size: many; j_call: TRBJ2-7; d_call: TRBD2; cdr3_nt: TGTGCCAGCAGTTCCCCCGCGGGGAGGGGATCCTACGAGCAGTACTTC; cdr3_aa: CASSSPAGRGSYEQYF
v_call: TRBV6-1; clone_size: -; j_call: TRBJ1-3; d_call: -; cdr3_nt: TGTGCCAGCAGTAGCCCCTTCTCTGGAAACACCATATATTTT; cdr3_aa: CASSSPFSGNTIYF
v_call: TRBV20-1; clone_size: -; j_call: TRBJ2-1; d_call: -; cdr3_nt: TGCAGTGTCAGCCCTGAGAGCGGCCATGCGAATGAGCAGTTCTTC; cdr3_aa: CSVSPESGHANEQFF
v_call: TRBV19; clone_size: few; j_call: TRBJ2-7; d_call: -; cdr3_nt: TGTGCCAGTAGTATAGTTGAGGCGAGCGCCTACGAGCAGTACTTC; cdr3_aa: CASSIVEASAYEQYF
v_call: TRBV29-1; clone_size: -; j_call: TRBJ2-1; d_call: -; cdr3_nt: TGCAGCTCCCTTGTGTTTAGCGGCAACAATGAGCAGTTCTTC; cdr3_aa: CSSLVFSGNNEQFF
v_call: TRBV29-1; clone_size: few; j_call: TRBJ2-3; d_call: TRBD2; cdr3_nt: TGCAGCGTCGGAATCGGACTAGCGGGACCAGATACGCAGTATTTT; cdr3_aa: CSVGIGLAGPDTQYF
v_call: TRBV11-2; clone_size: many; j_call: TRBJ1-5; d_call: -; cdr3_nt: TGTGCCAGCAGCTCCAAGAAAGGACTGGATCAGCCCCAGCATTTT; cdr3_aa: CASSSKKGLDQPQHF
v_call: TRBV6-5; clone_size: few; j_call: TRBJ1-1; d_call: -; cdr3_nt: TGTGCCAGCAGTTACTCGGGTCTCAATGAAGCTTTCTTT; cdr3_aa: CASSYSGLNEAFF
v_call: TRBV30; clone_size: few; j_call: TRBJ2-3; d_call: TRBD1; cdr3_nt: TGTGCCTGGAGTCGGACAGGGTCGAGGACAGATACGCAGTATTTT; cdr3_aa: CAWSRTGSRTDTQYF
v_call: TRBV12-3/TRBV12-4; clone_size: -; j_call: TRBJ1-1; d_call: -; cdr3_nt: TGTGCCAGCACCCCGACAGGAATGAACACTGAAGCTCTCTTT; cdr3_aa: CASTPTGMNTEALF
v_call: TRBV9; clone_size: once; j_call: TRBJ1-2; d_call: -; cdr3_nt: TGTGCCAGCAGCGTGCAAGGGACCGACTATGGCTACACCTTC; cdr3_aa: CASSVQGTDYGYTF
v_call: TRBV29-1; clone_size: many; j_call: TRBJ2-7; d_call: TRBD1; cdr3_nt: TGCAGCGTTGCTGGGACAGGGAGGAGGGACGAGCAGTACTTC; cdr3_aa: CSVAGTGRRDEQYF
v_call: TRBV12-3/TRBV12-4; clone_size: -; j_call: TRBJ1-5; d_call: -; cdr3_nt: TGTGCCAGCAGCCTTACCCCCCTGGGACCTAATCAGCCCCAGCATTTT; cdr3_aa: CASSLTPLGPNQPQHF
v_call: TRBV7-9; clone_size: many; j_call: TRBJ2-7; d_call: TRBD2; cdr3_nt: TGTGCCAGCAGCTCCGCCGGCGGGGGTGGCGAGCAGTACTTC; cdr3_aa: CASSSAGGGGEQYF
v_call: TRBV9; clone_size: -; j_call: TRBJ2-1; d_call: TRBD2; cdr3_nt: TGTGCCAGCAGCGTAGGGACTAGCGGCGGGGGAGGGGAGCAGTTCTTC; cdr3_aa: CASSVGTSGGGGEQFF
v_call: TRBV28; clone_size: -; j_call: TRBJ1-1; d_call: -; cdr3_nt: TGTGCCAGCAGCCTTCGGGTAGAAACTGAAGCTTTCTTT; cdr3_aa: CASSLRVETEAFF
v_call: TRBV20-1; clone_size: -; j_call: TRBJ1-2; d_call: TRBD1; cdr3_nt: TGCAGTGCTAGCTTCCCAGGGGGCTCTGATGGCTACACCTTC; cdr3_aa: CSASFPGGSDGYTF
v_call: TRBV30; clone_size: many; j_call: TRBJ2-5; d_call: -; cdr3_nt: TGTGCCTGGAGTAACAGGGAGACCCAGTACTTC; cdr3_aa: CAWSNRETQYF
v_call: TRBV24-1; clone_size: -; j_call: TRBJ2-1; d_call: TRBD1; cdr3_nt: TGTGCCACCAGTGACCCGGGACAGAGGTTCCATGAGCAGTTCTTC; cdr3_aa: CATSDPGQRFHEQFF
v_call: TRBV7-8; clone_size: many; j_call: TRBJ1-5; d_call: -; cdr3_nt: TGTGCCAGCAGCTCGGGGACTGTGAGCAATCAGCCCCAGCATTTT; cdr3_aa: CASSSGTVSNQPQHF
v_call: TRBV20-1; clone_size: many; j_call: TRBJ2-3; d_call: -; cdr3_nt: TGCAGTGGCGTGAGGGTGCGCACAGATACGCAGTATTTT; cdr3_aa: CSGVRVRTDTQYF
v_call: TRBV20-1; clone_size: -; j_call: TRBJ1-5; d_call: TRBD1; cdr3_nt: TGCAGTGCTAGAGTGCCGGGGACAGGCCCCAATCAGCCCCAGCATTTT; cdr3_aa: CSARVPGTGPNQPQHF
v_call: TRBV28; clone_size: few; j_call: TRBJ2-7; d_call: TRBD1; cdr3_nt: TGTGCCAGCAGTATAGGGACAGGGGGCACCTACGAGCAGTACTTC; cdr3_aa: CASSIGTGGTYEQYF
v_call: TRBV6-2/TRBV6-3; clone_size: many; j_call: TRBJ2-7; d_call: TRBD1; cdr3_nt: TGTGCCAGCAGCTCAGACAGGGAAGTTTCCTACGAGCAGTACTTC; cdr3_aa: CASSSDREVSYEQYF
v_call: TRBV15; clone_size: few; j_call: TRBJ2-7; d_call: TRBD1; cdr3_nt: TGTGCCACCAGAATGGGACAGGGGTCGTACGAGCAGTACTTC; cdr3_aa: CATRMGQGSYEQYF